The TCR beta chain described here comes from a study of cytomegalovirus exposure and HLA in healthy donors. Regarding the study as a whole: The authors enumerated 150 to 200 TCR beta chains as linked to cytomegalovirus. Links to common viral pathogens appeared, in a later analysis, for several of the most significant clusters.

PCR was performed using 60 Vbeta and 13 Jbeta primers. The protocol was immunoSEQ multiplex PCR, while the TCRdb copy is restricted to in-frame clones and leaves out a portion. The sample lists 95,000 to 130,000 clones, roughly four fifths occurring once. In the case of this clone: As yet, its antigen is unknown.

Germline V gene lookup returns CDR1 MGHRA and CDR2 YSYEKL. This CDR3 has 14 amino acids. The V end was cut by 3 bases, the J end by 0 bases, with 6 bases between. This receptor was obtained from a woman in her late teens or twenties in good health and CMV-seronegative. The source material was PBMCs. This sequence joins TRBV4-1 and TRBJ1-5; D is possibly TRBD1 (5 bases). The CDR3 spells CASSHQGSNQPQHF. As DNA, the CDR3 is TGCGCCAGCAGCCATCAGGGTAGCAATCAGCCCCAGCATTTT.